This T cell receptor (beta chain) was profiled in a study of cytomegalovirus exposure and HLA in healthy donors. At the level of the study: There were fewer than 500 genotyped donors. Of these, 75% to 90% fell in the genetic ancestry cluster associated with self-reported Caucasian donors. General study points: TRBV6-2, TRBV6-3 and some other V segments were excluded as indistinguishable.

CDR1 is SNHLY and CDR2 is FYNNEI in the germline V gene. The CDR3 consists of 12 residues. A remark on this clone: Its specificity is not known.

The study sampled nominally healthy donors, though unrecorded immune exposures were likely. Primers for the PCR totalled 60 Vbeta and 13 Jbeta. Profiling relied on immunoSEQ multiplex PCR, and the TCRdb table lists in-frame clones only, not all of them. The sample lists approximately 140,000 clones, 75% to 80% occurring once. The clonotype comes from a woman aged 45 to 65 in good health and CMV-seronegative. V and J are TRBV2 and TRBJ1-1; 8 bases are shared with TRBD1. Sequencing was done on a sample of PBMCs. CDR3 DNA sequence: TGTGCGGCGATGACAGGGGACACTGAAGCTTTCTTT. Translated, it gives CAAMTGDTEAFF.